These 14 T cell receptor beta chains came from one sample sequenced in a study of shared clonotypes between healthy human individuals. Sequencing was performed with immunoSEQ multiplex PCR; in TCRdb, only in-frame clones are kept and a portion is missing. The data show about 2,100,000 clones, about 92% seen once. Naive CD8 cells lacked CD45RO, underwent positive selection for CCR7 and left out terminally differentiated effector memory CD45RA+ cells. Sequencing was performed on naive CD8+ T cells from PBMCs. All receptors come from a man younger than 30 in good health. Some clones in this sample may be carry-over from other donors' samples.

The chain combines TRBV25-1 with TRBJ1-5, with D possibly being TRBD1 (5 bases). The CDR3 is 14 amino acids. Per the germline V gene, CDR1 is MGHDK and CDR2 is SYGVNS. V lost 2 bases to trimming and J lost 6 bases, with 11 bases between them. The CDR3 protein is CASSEGGAAQPQHF. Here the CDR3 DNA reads TGTGCCAGCAGTGAAGGAGGGGCCGCTCAGCCCCAGCATTTT.

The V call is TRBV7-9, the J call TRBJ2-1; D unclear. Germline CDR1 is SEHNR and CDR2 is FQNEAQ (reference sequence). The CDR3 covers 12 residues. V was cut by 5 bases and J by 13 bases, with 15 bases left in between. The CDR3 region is CASSPDTPFQFF. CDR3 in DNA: TGTGCCAGCAGCCCCGACACCCCCTTCCAGTTCTTC.

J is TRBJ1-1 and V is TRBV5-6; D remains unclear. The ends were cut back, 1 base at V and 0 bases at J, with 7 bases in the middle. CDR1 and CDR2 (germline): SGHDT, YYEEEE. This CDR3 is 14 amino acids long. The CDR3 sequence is CASSLFILNTEAFF. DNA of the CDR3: TGTGCCAGCAGCTTGTTCATCTTGAACACTGAAGCTTTCTTT.

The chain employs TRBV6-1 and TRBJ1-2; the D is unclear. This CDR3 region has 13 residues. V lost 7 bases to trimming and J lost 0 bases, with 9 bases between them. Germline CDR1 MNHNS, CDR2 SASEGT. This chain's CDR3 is CASIGHSNYGYTF. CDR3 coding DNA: TGTGCCAGCATTGGGCATTCTAACTATGGCTACACCTTC.

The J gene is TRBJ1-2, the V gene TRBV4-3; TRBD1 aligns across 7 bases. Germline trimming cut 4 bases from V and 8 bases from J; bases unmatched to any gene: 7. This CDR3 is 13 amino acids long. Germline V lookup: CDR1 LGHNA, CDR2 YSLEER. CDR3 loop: CASSRDRVGGYTF. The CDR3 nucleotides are TGCGCCAGCAGCCGAGACAGGGTAGGAGGCTACACCTTC.

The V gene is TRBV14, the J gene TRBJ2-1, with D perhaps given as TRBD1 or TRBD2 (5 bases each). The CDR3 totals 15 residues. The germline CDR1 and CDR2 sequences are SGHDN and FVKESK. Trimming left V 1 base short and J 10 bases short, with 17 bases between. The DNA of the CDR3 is TGTGCCAGCAGCCAAGGCAGGGACCTGCCAGGGGAGCAGTTCTTC. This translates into CASSQGRDLPGEQFF.

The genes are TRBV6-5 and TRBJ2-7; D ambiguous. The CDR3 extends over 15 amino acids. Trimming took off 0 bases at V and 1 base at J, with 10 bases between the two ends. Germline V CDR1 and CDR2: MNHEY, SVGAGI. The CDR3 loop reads CASSYSVPKSYEQYF. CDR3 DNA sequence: TGTGCCAGCAGTTACTCAGTCCCGAAGTCCTACGAGCAGTACTTC.

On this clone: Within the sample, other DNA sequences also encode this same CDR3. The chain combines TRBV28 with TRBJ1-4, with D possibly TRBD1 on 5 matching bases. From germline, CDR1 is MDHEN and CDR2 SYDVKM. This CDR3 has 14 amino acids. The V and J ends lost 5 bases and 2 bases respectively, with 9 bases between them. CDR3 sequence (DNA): TGTGCCAGCAGTCTCCGGGGGACTAATGAAAAACTGTTTTTT. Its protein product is CASSLRGTNEKLFF. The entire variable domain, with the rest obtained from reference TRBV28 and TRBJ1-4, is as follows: DVKVTQSSRYLVKRTGEKVFLECVQDMDHENMFWYRQDPGLGLRLIYFSYDVKMKEKGDIPEGYSVSREKKERFSLILESASTNQTSMYLCASSLRGTNEKLFFGSGTQLSVL.

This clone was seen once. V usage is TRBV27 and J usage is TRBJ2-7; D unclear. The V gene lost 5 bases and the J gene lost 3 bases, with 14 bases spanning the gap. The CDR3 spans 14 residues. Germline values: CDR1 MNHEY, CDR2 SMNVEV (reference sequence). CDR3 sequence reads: CASSGRRTSYEQYF. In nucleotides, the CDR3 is TGTGCCAGCAGTGGACGTCGGACGAGCTACGAGCAGTACTTC.

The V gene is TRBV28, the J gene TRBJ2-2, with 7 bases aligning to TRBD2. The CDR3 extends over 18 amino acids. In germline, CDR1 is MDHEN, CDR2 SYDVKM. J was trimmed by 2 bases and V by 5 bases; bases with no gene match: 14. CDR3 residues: CASSPSRAGSLNTGELFF. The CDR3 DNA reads TGTGCCAGCAGTCCCTCGCGAGCGGGATCCTTAAACACCGGGGAGCTGTTTTTT.

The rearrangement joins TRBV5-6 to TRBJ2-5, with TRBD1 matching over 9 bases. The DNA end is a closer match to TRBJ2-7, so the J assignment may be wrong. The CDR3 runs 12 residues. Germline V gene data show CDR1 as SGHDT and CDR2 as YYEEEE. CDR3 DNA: TGTGCCAGCAGCTCGACAGGGGGCGAGCAGTACTTC. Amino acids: CASSSTGGEQYF.

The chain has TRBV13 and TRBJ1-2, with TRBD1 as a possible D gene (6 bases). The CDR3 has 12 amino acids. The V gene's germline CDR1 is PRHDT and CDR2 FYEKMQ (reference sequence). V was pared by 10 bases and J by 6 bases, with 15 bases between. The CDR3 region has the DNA TGTGCCATGGGGGCGCTTGGGGATGGCTACACCTTC. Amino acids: CAMGALGDGYTF. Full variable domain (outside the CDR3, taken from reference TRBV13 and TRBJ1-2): AAGVIQSPRHLIKEKRETATLKCYPIPRHDTVYWYQQGPGQDPQFLISFYEKMQSDKGSIPDRFSAQQFSDYHSELNMSSLELGDSALYFCAMGALGDGYTFGSGTRLTVV.

The CDR3 reads CASSVRDKHGYTF. In nucleotides, the CDR3 is TGTGCCAGCAGCGTCCGGGACAAACATGGCTACACCTTC. The chain uses TRBV9 and TRBJ1-2; a weak D match, TRBD1 (6 bases). Trimming removed 2 bases from V and 6 bases from J, with 11 bases in between. This CDR3 region has 13 residues. The germline V gene has CDR1 SGDLS and CDR2 YYNGEE.

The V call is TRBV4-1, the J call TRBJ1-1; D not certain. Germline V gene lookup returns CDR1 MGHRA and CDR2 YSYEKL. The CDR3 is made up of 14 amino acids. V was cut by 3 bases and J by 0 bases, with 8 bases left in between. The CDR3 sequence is CASSHAGMNTEAFF. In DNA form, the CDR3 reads TGCGCCAGCAGCCACGCAGGTATGAACACTGAAGCTTTCTTT.